The rows below give T cell receptor beta chains drawn from one sample of a study of blood T cell repertoires in COVID-19. The table came from immunoSEQ multiplex PCR; TCRdb's copy has only in-frame clones and leaves some out. The sample lists around 140,000 clones, 84% occurring once. The specimen sequenced was PBMCs or T cells enriched from blood (not recorded which). All receptors come from a man aged 35 to 55 with acute COVID-19. Each CDR3 is given with its conserved first and last residue. The D gene is left open where the match is weak. Size is omitted from some rows. Given values are once, few, many or a class for expanded clones.

V	size	J	D	DNA	CDR3
TRBV15	NA	TRBJ2-5	NA	TGTGCCACCAGCAGAGATCAAGAGATCCAGTACTTC	CATSRDQEIQYF
TRBV5-1	NA	TRBJ2-5	TRBD2	TGCGCCAGCACGTCGCTAGCGGGAGTTGAGACCCAGTACTTC	CASTSLAGVETQYF
TRBV28	NA	TRBJ2-7	TRBD1	TGTGCGACGGACGAGGGGGCGCGATACGAGCAGTACTTC	CATDEGARYEQYF
TRBV28	NA	TRBJ2-7	TRBD1	TGTGCCAGCCCCCCCGCGACAGGGGGTAGCTACGAGCAGTACTTC	CASPPATGGSYEQYF
TRBV5-1	NA	TRBJ1-4	NA	TGCGCCAGCAGCCCGGAGTGGGGGGATGAAAAACTGTTTTTT	CASSPEWGDEKLFF
TRBV9	NA	TRBJ1-1	NA	TGTGCCAGCAGCCCCGGGGGGGACATGAACACTGAAGCTTTCTTT	CASSPGGDMNTEAFF
TRBV19	NA	TRBJ1-2	TRBD1	TGTGCCAGTACCACAGGGGAAGGGGATCTGGATGGCTACACCTTC	CASTTGEGDLDGYTF
TRBV2	NA	TRBJ1-1	NA	TGTGCCAGCAGTCTAGGACAGATGAACACTGAAGCTTTCTTT	CASSLGQMNTEAFF
TRBV4-1	NA	TRBJ2-5	TRBD2	TGCGCCAGCAGTTTGAGCGGGAGGGCAAAAAAAGAGACCCAGTACTTC	CASSLSGRAKKETQYF
TRBV6-5	NA	TRBJ1-1	NA	TGTGCCACCGCAGGGTTGGTGAACACTGAAGCTTTCTTT	CATAGLVNTEAFF
TRBV6-5	NA	TRBJ1-6	TRBD1	TGTGCCAGCAGTTACTCAGACAGGGATAATTCACCCCTCCACTTT	CASSYSDRDNSPLHF
TRBV18	NA	TRBJ1-2	TRBD1	TGTGCCAGCTCACCGCCGGGACAGGCCAACTATGGCTACACCTTC	CASSPPGQANYGYTF
TRBV27	NA	TRBJ1-3	NA	TGTGCCAGCAGTCCCCATGCCGCGGGTGGAAACACCATATATTTT	CASSPHAAGGNTIYF
TRBV6-5	NA	TRBJ2-7	TRBD1	TGTGCCAGCAGGGGGTGGGACAGCCTATACGAGCAGTACTTC	CASRGWDSLYEQYF
TRBV28	NA	TRBJ2-1	TRBD2	TGTGCCAGCAGTTTAGGTAGCGGGGCCTACAATGAGCAGTTCTTC	CASSLGSGAYNEQFF
TRBV5-1	NA	TRBJ2-5	NA	TGCGCCAGCAGCCCAAGCAGGGATCCAGAGACCCAGTACTTC	CASSPSRDPETQYF
TRBV3-1/TRBV3-2	NA	TRBJ1-2	NA	TGTGCCAGCAGCTACGGCTATGGCTACACCTTC	CASSYGYGYTF
TRBV28	NA	TRBJ2-7	NA	TGTGCCAGCAGTCCCCAACTAGGAGCGCCATGGGAGCAGTACTTC	CASSPQLGAPWEQYF
TRBV2	NA	TRBJ2-1	TRBD2	TGTGCCAGCAGTCCGGGACTAGCGGGGGCCCATGAGCAGTTCTTC	CASSPGLAGAHEQFF
TRBV25-1	NA	TRBJ2-1	TRBD2	TGTGCCAGCAGTGAATCGCGACTAGCGGATTACAATGAGCAGTTCTTC	CASSESRLADYNEQFF
TRBV12-5	few	TRBJ1-5	NA	TGTGCTAGTGGTTTGGTAGTGACTTTCAATCAGCCCCAGCATTTT	CASGLVVTFNQPQHF
TRBV6-1	NA	TRBJ2-3	TRBD2	TGTGCCAGCAGTGAAGGCGGGGGGAGCACAGATACGCAGTATTTT	CASSEGGGSTDTQYF
TRBV5-1	NA	TRBJ2-3	NA	TGCGCCAGTCAGCCGGGACTGAGCACAGATACGCAGTATTTT	CASQPGLSTDTQYF
TRBV28	NA	TRBJ1-2	NA	TGTGCCAGCAGTTTAGGGCAAAGCTACACCTTC	CASSLGQSYTF
TRBV5-1	NA	TRBJ2-5	TRBD2	TGCGCCAGCAGCGGCGGACTAGCGGGGGGGCAGGAGACCCAGTACTTC	CASSGGLAGGQETQYF
TRBV5-5	NA	TRBJ1-4	NA	TGTGCCAGCAGGGGAAACAGGCGGGGTAATGAAAAACTGTTTTTT	CASRGNRRGNEKLFF
TRBV19	NA	TRBJ2-7	NA	TGTGCCAGTAGGGAAACAGGGCTAGTCGACGAGCAGTACTTC	CASRETGLVDEQYF
TRBV5-6	NA	TRBJ1-3	NA	TGTGCCAGCAGGTTTTTGAGTGGAAACACCATATATTTT	CASRFLSGNTIYF
TRBV6-6	NA	TRBJ1-5	TRBD1	TGTGCCAGCGCTTGGGGACAGGGGGGCAATCAGCCCCAGCATTTT	CASAWGQGGNQPQHF
TRBV6-4	NA	TRBJ2-3	TRBD1	TGTGCCAGCAGTTTCGGGACAGGTGGGGATACGCAGTATTTT	CASSFGTGGDTQYF
TRBV30	NA	TRBJ1-4	TRBD1	TGTGCCTGGAGTCCACAGGGGAAAAAACTGTTTTTT	CAWSPQGKKLFF